Following are 14 T cell receptor beta chains from one sample sequenced in a study of blood T cell repertoires in COVID-19. Assay: immunoSEQ multiplex PCR; the TCRdb copy retains only in-frame clones and omits some. Seen here are about 320,000 clones, approximately 91% observed once, and the top ten hold 3.9%. The specimen was PBMCs or T cells enriched from blood (not recorded which). These receptors were taken from a woman in her 30s who had been exposed to COVID-19.

The chain joins TRBV29-1 to TRBJ2-2, with 10 positions matching TRBD1. The CDR3 consists of 13 residues. Germline V gene data show CDR1 as SQVTM and CDR2 as ANQGSEA. V lost 6 bases to trimming and J lost 6 bases; unmatched junction nucleotides: 4. The CDR3 sequence is CSVVGTGAGELFF. The CDR3 coding sequence is TGCAGCGTCGTCGGGACAGGGGCCGGGGAGCTGTTTTTT.

The chain couples TRBV2 to TRBJ2-7; D may be TRBD1 (5 bases). Germline CDR1 SNHLY, CDR2 FYNNEI. The CDR3 contains 13 residues. V was clipped by 3 bases and J by 7 bases, with 13 bases between them. In DNA, the CDR3 is TGTGCCAGCAGTGATGACAGCGTCGGTGAGCAGTACTTC. It codes for CASSDDSVGEQYF.

This clone has only one observation. The chain joins TRBV28 to TRBJ1-6; D not certain. The V end was cut by 1 base, the J end by 5 bases, with 9 bases between. The CDR3 has 15 amino acids. Germline-derived CDR1 and CDR2 are MDHEN and SYDVKM. The chain's CDR3 is CASSLSTGNNSPLHF. The DNA of the CDR3 is TGTGCCAGCAGTTTATCGACGGGAAATAATTCACCCCTCCACTTT. The variable domain in full, with the rest retrieved from reference TRBV28 and TRBJ1-6, is DVKVTQSSRYLVKRTGEKVFLECVQDMDHENMFWYRQDPGLGLRLIYFSYDVKMKEKGDIPEGYSVSREKKERFSLILESASTNQTSMYLCASSLSTGNNSPLHFGNGTRLTVT.

This clone has just a few counts. The chain is built from TRBV4-2 and TRBJ2-2, with 9 bases aligning to TRBD2. V lost 1 base, J lost 4 bases, and 4 bases stayed unmatched. Per the germline V gene, CDR1 is LGHNA and CDR2 is YNFKEQ. The CDR3 length is 16 residues. The CDR3 DNA sequence: TGTGCCAGCAGCCAAGGGAGCGGGGGGATCACCGGGGAGCTGTTTTTT. This translates into CASSQGSGGITGELFF.

This clone came up once. The chain has TRBV7-2 and TRBJ2-7; 9 bases line up with TRBD2. The germline V gene has CDR1 SGHTA and CDR2 FQGNSA. This CDR3 spans 16 amino acids. V lost 1 base, J lost 3 bases, and 7 bases stayed unmatched. The CDR3 DNA reads TGTGCCAGCAGCTTAGTTGGCGGGGGGGCTCTCTACGAGCAGTACTTC. This gives the protein CASSLVGGGALYEQYF. The complete variable domain, with remaining parts taken from reference TRBV7-2 and TRBJ2-7, reads GAGVSQSPSNKVTEKGKDVELRCDPISGHTALYWYRQSLGQGLEFLIYFQGNSAPDKSGLPSDRFSAERTGGSVSTLTIQRTQQEDSAVYLCASSLVGGGALYEQYFGPGTRLTVT.

The CDR3 coding sequence is TGTGCCTGGCGCCCCCGGGGGGGAGGCTATGGCTACACCTTC. This sequence encodes CAWRPRGGGYGYTF. The chain joins TRBV30 to TRBJ1-2; tentatively, D is TRBD1 (5 bases). The CDR3 loop spans 14 amino acids. Between the trimmed V and J ends, which lost 5 bases and 4 bases, there was a span of 17 bases. Germline V gene lookup returns CDR1 GTSNPN and CDR2 SVGIG (reference sequence).

This rearrangement joins TRBV4-1 to TRBJ1-2; D uncertain. The CDR3 loop spans 14 amino acids. Germline V CDR1 and CDR2: MGHRA, YSYEKL. V lost 1 base to trimming and J lost 4 bases, with 10 bases between them. CDR3 in amino acids: CASSQGPVVYGYTF. The CDR3 DNA sequence: TGCGCCAGCAGCCAAGGTCCCGTTGTCTATGGCTACACCTTC.

The rearrangement uses TRBV5-6 and TRBJ1-4; tentative D call: TRBD1 (6 bases). This CDR3 has 14 amino acids. Per the germline V gene, CDR1 is SGHDT and CDR2 is YYEEEE. Trimming took off 5 bases at V and 7 bases at J, with 15 bases between the two ends. The CDR3 loop reads CASRSLGAGEKLFF. In nucleotides, the CDR3 is TGTGCCAGCAGGTCTTTGGGGGCGGGTGAAAAACTGTTTTTT.

In DNA form, the CDR3 reads TGTGCCAGCAGCGATCAGGGGGCATCTGGGGCCAACGTCCTGACTTTC. Encoded protein: CASSDQGASGANVLTF. The gene calls are TRBV9 and TRBJ2-6; TRBD1 matches 8 bases. Per the germline V gene, CDR1 is SGDLS and CDR2 is YYNGEE. CDR3 length: 16 residues. Trimming cost V 3 bases and J 1 base; bases outside gene matches: 3.

The chain couples TRBV2 to TRBJ1-4; D not certain. This CDR3 region has 15 residues. V was clipped by 2 bases and J by 5 bases, with 12 bases between them. Germline values: CDR1 SNHLY, CDR2 FYNNEI. This CDR3 reads CASSEFGRENEKLFF. CDR3 in DNA: TGTGCCAGCAGTGAATTCGGGAGAGAAAATGAAAAACTGTTTTTT.

V gene TRBV7-9 combines with J gene TRBJ2-7; possible D gene TRBD2, 6 bases. The CDR3 has 14 amino acids. Germline CDR1 and CDR2: SEHNR and FQNEAQ (reference sequence). The ends were cut back, 5 bases at V and 2 bases at J, with 13 bases in the middle. The CDR3 loop reads CASSTRDLTYEQYF. The CDR3 nucleotides are TGTGCCAGCAGCACCCGGGACTTAACCTACGAGCAGTACTTC.

The J gene is TRBJ1-6, the V gene TRBV14; D gene uncertain. Trimming cost V 5 bases and J 7 bases, with 9 bases left between them. The CDR3 runs 13 residues. Germline V gives CDR1 SGHDN, CDR2 FVKESK. The CDR3 region has the DNA TGTGCCAGCAGCGACGCCGGGAATTCACCCCTCCACTTT. This encodes CASSDAGNSPLHF.

The J gene is TRBJ1-1, the V gene TRBV6-1; 8 bases are a match to TRBD1. The ends lost 3 bases at V and 3 bases at J; junction bases unmatched: 3. CDR1 and CDR2 (germline): MNHNS, SASEGT. The CDR3 covers 14 residues. The CDR3, as DNA: TGTGCCAGCAGTGAGGACAGGGTGGACACTGAAGCTTTCTTT. Protein sequence: CASSEDRVDTEAFF.

The chain employs TRBV12-3 or TRBV12-4 and TRBJ1-5, with D maybe TRBD1 (5 bases). Trimming stripped 8 bases from V and 5 bases from J, with 10 bases between. The CDR3 runs to 12 residues. The CDR3 DNA sequence: TGTGCCAGCGCCAGGGCGGATCAGCCCCAGCATTTT. This sequence encodes CASARADQPQHF.